This passage covers 31 T cell receptor beta chains from one sample sequenced in a study of response to subunit inactivated influenza vaccine. TCRdb re-derived calls from the RT-PCR reads in MiXCR, one entry per CDR3 protein. The sample consists of about 570,000 distinct CDR3 sequences, around 11% of them appearing once. In addition, the sample was reused for a study of T cells expressing NK-cell markers. That work adds: UMI-tagged 5'RACE template switching yielded the TCR beta cDNA.

The material was PBMCs from blood, obtained on the day of vaccination. The receptors here all came from a man in his forties or fifties who received an inactivated influenza vaccine.

V usage is TRBV12-3 or TRBV12-4 and J usage is TRBJ2-7; TRBD1 matches 7 bases. There are 15 residues in the CDR3. With V trimmed by 5 bases and J by 2 bases, 9 bases remained unmatched. In DNA form, the CDR3 reads TGTGCCAGCAGTCCCGAACAGGGGAAACCCTACGAGCAGTACTTC. Amino acids: CASSPEQGKPYEQYF.

The chain recombines TRBV24-1 with TRBJ2-1; possible D gene TRBD2, 5 bases. The CDR3 extends over 13 amino acids. Germline V gene sequence: CDR1 KGHDR, CDR2 SFDVKD. Between the trimmed V and J ends, which lost 10 bases and 2 bases, there was a span of 11 bases. The CDR3 nucleotides read TGTGCCACAGGCGCGGAGGCCTACAATGAGCAGTTCTTC. Protein: CATGAEAYNEQFF.

This clonotype was seen a few times. The chain has TRBV4-2 and TRBJ2-3; either TRBD1 or TRBD2 may fit D (6 bases each). This CDR3 region has 19 residues. Looked up from germline, CDR1 is LGHNA and CDR2 is YNFKEQ. V gave up 0 bases and J gave up 2 bases, with 21 bases separating them. CDR3 protein: CASSQDPVGGTFSTDTQYF. Written as DNA, the CDR3 is TGTGCCAGCAGCCAAGATCCGGTAGGGGGGACTTTTTCCACAGATACGCAGTATTTT.

The rearrangement uses TRBV2 and TRBJ1-5, with D possibly TRBD1 on 6 matching bases. The length of the CDR3 is 14 residues. CDR1 and CDR2 (germline): SNHLY, FYNNEI. Trimming removed 6 bases from V and 7 bases from J, with 16 bases in between. CDR3 protein: CASSQGKGGQPQHF. In DNA form, the CDR3 reads TGTGCCAGCAGCCAGGGCAAGGGGGGACAGCCCCAGCATTTT. Combining the CDR3 with reference TRBV2 and TRBJ1-5 gives the whole variable domain EPEVTQTPSHQVTQMGQEVILRCVPISNHLYFYWYRQILGQKVEFLVSFYNNEISEKSEIFDDQFSVERPDGSNFTLKIRSTKLEDSAMYFCASSQGKGGQPQHFGDGTRLSIL.

Comment on this clonotype: The junction departs from the called germline gene at one end, perhaps through a read error. The V and J genes are TRBV30 and TRBJ2-1; D is uncertain. Germline-derived CDR1 and CDR2 are GTSNPN and SVGIG (reference sequence). This CDR3 is 11 amino acids long. CDR3 sequence (DNA): TGTGCCTGGAGGGGCCACAATGAGCGGTTCTTC. It translates to CAWRGHNERFF.

This sequence joins TRBV9 and TRBJ2-7, with D perhaps given as TRBD1 or TRBD2 (5 bases each). This CDR3 region has 16 residues. Trimming left V 2 bases short and J 2 bases short, with 17 bases between. The germline V gene encodes CDR1 SGDLS and CDR2 YYNGEE. The CDR3 sequence is CASSVMGTEHPYEQYF. CDR3 nucleotides: TGTGCCAGCAGCGTTATGGGGACGGAGCATCCCTACGAGCAGTACTTC.

J is TRBJ2-1 and V is TRBV5-6; D is possibly TRBD2 (5 bases). The CDR3 has 13 residues. Germline V gene sequence: CDR1 SGHDT, CDR2 YYEEEE. The V end lost 2 bases, the J end lost 9 bases, and 12 bases lay between the germline ends. In DNA form, the CDR3 reads TGTGCCAGCAGCTTAACTAGGTCGCTTGAGCAGTTCTTC. It is translated as CASSLTRSLEQFF.

This clonotype has at least ten counts. The chain uses TRBV16 and TRBJ2-1; the D is unclear. Per the germline V gene, CDR1 is KGHSY and CDR2 is FQNENV. The V end was cut by 0 bases, the J end by 1 base, with 7 bases between. The length of the CDR3 is 15 residues. This CDR3 is CASSQSGLSYNEQFF. The CDR3 DNA is TGTGCCAGCAGCCAATCGGGTTTGTCCTACAATGAGCAGTTCTTC.

There are a few counts of this clonotype. This rearrangement joins TRBV24-1 to TRBJ2-1; D perhaps matches TRBD2 (5 bases). Looked up from germline, CDR1 is KGHDR and CDR2 is SFDVKD. V lost 9 bases and J lost 9, with 23 bases in between. This CDR3 is built from 15 residues. The CDR3 region is CATANTEAFGGEQFF. As DNA, the CDR3 is TGTGCCACCGCTAATACAGAGGCCTTCGGAGGTGAGCAGTTCTTC.

The chain has TRBV20-1 and TRBJ1-4, with 8 bases that match TRBD1. Germline loops: CDR1 DFQATT, CDR2 SNEGSKA (reference sequence). J lost 8 bases, V lost 6 bases, and 11 bases had no gene match. This CDR3 comprises 14 residues. The CDR3 is CSAVDRGLWEKLFF. The CDR3, as DNA: TGCAGTGCAGTTGACAGGGGACTTTGGGAAAAACTGTTTTTT.

This clonotype was recorded a few times. V and J are TRBV9 and TRBJ2-7, with D unclear. CDR1 is SGDLS and CDR2 is YYNGEE in the germline V gene. Trimming cost V 2 bases and J 4 bases, with 16 bases left between them. This CDR3 is built from 15 residues. The CDR3 DNA is TGTGCCAGCAGCGTCGACCTGGACGGAAAATACGAGCAGTACTTC. Amino acid sequence: CASSVDLDGKYEQYF.

V gene TRBV4-3 combines with J gene TRBJ1-5; D gene uncertain. The CDR3 is 14 amino acids. Trimming removed 4 bases at V and 4 bases at J, with 11 bases between. Per germline, CDR1 LGHNA and CDR2 YSLEER. CDR3 DNA: TGCGCCAGCAGCCCAGAGTACGGTAATCAGCCCCAGCATTTT. It translates to CASSPEYGNQPQHF.

This chain links TRBV7-2 with TRBJ2-1; D gene unclear. The ends were cut back, 3 bases at V and 5 bases at J, with 8 bases in the middle. The V gene's germline CDR1 is SGHTA and CDR2 FQGNSA. The CDR3 is made up of 13 amino acids. The CDR3 DNA reads as TGTGCCAGCAGCTTTGCCAGAGACAATGAGCAGTTCTTC. Translating it yields CASSFARDNEQFF.

This clonotype was counted a few times. This chain connects TRBV6-2 or TRBV6-3 to TRBJ2-7, with 9 positions matching TRBD2. CDR1 and CDR2 from the germline V gene are MNHEY and SVGEGT. Trimming cost V 4 bases and J 2 bases; bases outside gene matches: 12. CDR3 length equals 17 residues. CDR3 protein: CASSFHAGGRNPYEQYF. The CDR3 nucleotides read TGTGCCAGCAGTTTTCATGCGGGAGGGCGGAATCCCTACGAGCAGTACTTC.

This clonotype was counted at least ten times. The V gene is TRBV12-3 or TRBV12-4, the J gene TRBJ2-1; D might be TRBD1 (5 bases). The CDR3 extends over 17 amino acids. Trimming shortened V by 2 bases and J by 2 bases, and 16 bases separated the two germline ends. The CDR3 DNA sequence: TGTGCCAGCAGTTTATCCCCAAGGGGCTCTACCTACAATGAGCAGTTCTTC. This gives the protein CASSLSPRGSTYNEQFF.

This clonotype has a count of ten or more. V usage is TRBV7-9 and J usage is TRBJ2-1; tentatively, D is TRBD1 (6 bases). The germline V gene encodes CDR1 SEHNR and CDR2 FQNEAQ (reference sequence). The CDR3 is 14 amino acids. Trimming stripped 1 base from V and 4 bases from J, with 8 bases between. CDR3 sequence: CASSLVGQYNEQFF. The CDR3 nucleotides read TGTGCCAGCAGCTTAGTCGGACAGTACAATGAGCAGTTCTTC.

In its sample, this clonotype was seen a few times. This chain joins TRBV19 and TRBJ2-7; no clear D gene. The CDR3 contains 16 residues. V shed 3 bases and J shed 6 bases, with 21 bases lying between them. Germline V gene sequence: CDR1 LNHDA, CDR2 SQIVND (reference sequence). The CDR3 bases are TGTGCCAGTAGTATGGGTTGGGCCCCCTCTGGTTCCGAGCAGTACTTC. Translated, it gives CASSMGWAPSGSEQYF.

This clonotype was counted only a few times. The J gene is TRBJ1-2, the V gene TRBV5-1; 11 bases match TRBD1. Germline CDR1 SGHRS, CDR2 YFSETQ. The CDR3 runs to 13 residues. The trim removed 4 bases at V and 8 bases at J, leaving 4 bases unmatched. The CDR3 reads CASSKGQGDGYTF. In nucleotides, the CDR3 is TGCGCCAGCAGCAAGGGACAGGGGGACGGCTACACCTTC.

This clonotype was seen repeatedly, ten times or more. The V gene is TRBV28, the J gene TRBJ2-6; D is uncertain. The ends were cut back, 2 bases at V and 0 bases at J, with 5 bases in the middle. Germline V CDR1 and CDR2: MDHEN, SYDVKM. This CDR3 has 15 amino acids. The CDR3 DNA reads as TGTGCCAGCAGTTTAGCTCCCTCTGGGGCCAACGTCCTGACTTTC. Its protein product is CASSLAPSGANVLTF.

The chain recombines TRBV7-2 with TRBJ2-1, with TRBD2 matching over 9 bases. CDR1 SGHTA and CDR2 FQGNSA come from the germline V gene. CDR3 length: 17 amino acids. V dropped 2 bases and J dropped 7; count of bases not matched to a gene: 12. The CDR3: CASSLRLSGSRLNEQFF. The CDR3 region has the DNA TGTGCCAGCAGCTTAAGACTTAGCGGGAGTCGATTGAATGAGCAGTTCTTC. The full variable domain, in which reference TRBV7-2 and TRBJ2-1 provide the parts outside the CDR3, is GAGVSQSPSNKVTEKGKDVELRCDPISGHTALYWYRQSLGQGLEFLIYFQGNSAPDKSGLPSDRFSAERTGGSVSTLTIQRTQQEDSAVYLCASSLRLSGSRLNEQFFGPGTRLTVL.

The genes are TRBV20-1 and TRBJ1-2; D is uncertain. The length of the CDR3 is 14 residues. The V gene's germline CDR1 is DFQATT and CDR2 SNEGSKA (reference sequence). The V end was cut by 1 base, the J end by 8 bases, with 17 bases between. CDR3 region: CSARVYSLAEGYTF. For the CDR3, the DNA is TGCAGTGCTAGAGTGTACAGCCTCGCGGAAGGCTACACCTTC.

The rearrangement joins TRBV9 to TRBJ2-2; 12 positions match TRBD2. Germline V gene lookup returns CDR1 SGDLS and CDR2 YYNGEE. This CDR3 has 18 amino acids. After removal of 0 bases from V and 5 bases from J, the junction contained 8 bases not matched to a gene. The CDR3 sequence: CASSVGSTSGGPTGELFF. CDR3 DNA: TGTGCCAGCAGCGTAGGATCGACTAGCGGGGGACCAACCGGGGAGCTGTTTTTT.

The J gene is TRBJ2-3, the V gene TRBV7-8, with 16 bases lining up with TRBD2. The CDR3 is made up of 16 amino acids. Losses at the gene ends were 5 bases for V and 5 bases for J; bases not matched to a gene: 4. Germline CDR1 and CDR2: SGHVS and FQNEAQ. The CDR3 loop reads CASSTGLAGGVDTQYF. Written as DNA, the CDR3 is TGTGCCAGCAGCACGGGACTAGCGGGGGGGGTAGATACGCAGTATTTT.

This clonotype appeared many times. This chain connects TRBV7-2 to TRBJ1-1, with D uncertain. The CDR3 length is 11 residues. Germline CDR1 reads SGHTA; CDR2 reads FQGNSA. V was trimmed by 1 base and J by 6 bases, leaving 3 bases between them. CDR3 DNA sequence: TGTGCCAGCAGCTTAGTTGCTGAAGCTTTCTTT. The encoded protein is CASSLVAEAFF.

This clonotype was seen at least ten times. This chain links TRBV12-3 or TRBV12-4 with TRBJ2-7, with 11 bases identical to TRBD1. With V trimmed by 3 bases and J by 1 base, 2 bases remained unmatched. This CDR3 has 15 residues. The CDR3 nucleotides read TGTGCCAGCAGTTTCGGACAGGGGGCTTCCTACGAGCAGTACTTC. The encoded protein is CASSFGQGASYEQYF.

The genes are TRBV4-2 and TRBJ2-1; a possible D gene is TRBD1 (5 bases). From germline, CDR1 is LGHNA and CDR2 YNFKEQ. The CDR3 loop spans 15 amino acids. Trimming took off 1 base at V and 2 bases at J, with 9 bases between the two ends. The DNA of the CDR3 is TGTGCCAGCAGCCAAGGGGTGACAGCCTACAATGAGCAGTTCTTC. Residues: CASSQGVTAYNEQFF.

This clonotype turned up a few times. This rearrangement joins TRBV29-1 to TRBJ1-1, with 10 bases that match TRBD1. The CDR3 consists of 13 residues. Losses at the gene ends were 3 bases for V and 4 bases for J; bases not matched to a gene: 2. CDR1 is SQVTM and CDR2 is ANQGSEA in the germline V gene. The CDR3 nucleotides are TGCAGCGTTGAGACAGGGGGCGGCACTGAAGCTTTCTTT. Translation gives CSVETGGGTEAFF.

This clonotype came up many times. This chain uses TRBV5-1 with TRBJ2-7, with a possible D match to TRBD2 (6 bases). The CDR3 length is 15 residues. Trimming took 0 bases from V and 0 from J, leaving 10 bases between them. From germline, CDR1 is SGHRS and CDR2 YFSETQ. The CDR3 sequence is CASSLVRENSYEQYF. DNA for the CDR3: TGCGCCAGCAGCTTGGTACGGGAGAACTCCTACGAGCAGTACTTC.

This clonotype was observed a few times. The genes are TRBV20-1 and TRBJ1-4, with D tentatively TRBD1 (6 bases). There are 12 residues in the CDR3. V was trimmed by 6 bases and J by 6 bases, leaving 11 bases between them. The V gene's germline CDR1 is DFQATT and CDR2 SNEGSKA (reference sequence). In nucleotides, the CDR3 is TGCAGTGCCAGGACAGTTGATGAAAAACTGTTTTTT. Its translation: CSARTVDEKLFF.

This sequence joins TRBV6-2 or TRBV6-3 and TRBJ2-1; D is unclear. With 6 bases removed from V and 7 bases from J, the gap between germline ends came to 7 bases. CDR3 length: 11 amino acids. The V gene's germline CDR1 is MNHEY and CDR2 SVGEGT. The CDR3 DNA follows: TGTGCCAGCAGGGCCGAGAATGAGCAGTTCTTC. Residues: CASRAENEQFF.

This chain connects TRBV14 to TRBJ2-6; 10 nucleotides align to TRBD1. V dropped 5 bases and J dropped 8; count of bases not matched to a gene: 9. This CDR3 spans 16 amino acids. The germline V gene has CDR1 SGHDN and CDR2 FVKESK. This chain's CDR3 is CASSASGQGRSNVLTF. CDR3 coding DNA: TGTGCCAGCAGCGCATCGGGACAGGGGAGGTCCAACGTCCTGACTTTC.